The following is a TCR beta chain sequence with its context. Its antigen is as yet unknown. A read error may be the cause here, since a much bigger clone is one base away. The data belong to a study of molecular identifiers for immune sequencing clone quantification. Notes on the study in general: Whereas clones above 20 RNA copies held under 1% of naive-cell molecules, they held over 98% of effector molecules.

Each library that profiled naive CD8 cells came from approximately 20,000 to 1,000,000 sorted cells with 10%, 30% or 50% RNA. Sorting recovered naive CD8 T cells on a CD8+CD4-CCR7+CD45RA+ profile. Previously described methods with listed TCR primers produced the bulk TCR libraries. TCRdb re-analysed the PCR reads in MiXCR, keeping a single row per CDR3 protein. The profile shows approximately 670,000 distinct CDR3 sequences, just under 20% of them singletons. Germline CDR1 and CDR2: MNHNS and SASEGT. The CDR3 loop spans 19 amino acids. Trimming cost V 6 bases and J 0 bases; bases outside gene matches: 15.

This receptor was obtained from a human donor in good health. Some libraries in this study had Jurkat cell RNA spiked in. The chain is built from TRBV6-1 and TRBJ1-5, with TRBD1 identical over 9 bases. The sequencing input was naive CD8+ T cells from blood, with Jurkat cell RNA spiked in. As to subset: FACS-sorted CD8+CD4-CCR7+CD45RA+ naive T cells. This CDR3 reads CASRGGDRALRYSNQPQHF. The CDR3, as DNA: TGTGCCAGCAGGGGGGGGGACAGGGCGCTTAGGTATAGCAATCAGCCCCAGCATTTT.